These 30 T cell receptor beta chains share one sample of origin, sequenced in a study of CXCR3-negative and CXCR3-positive naive CD8 T cells. In preparing the TRB cDNA libraries, 5' RACE with UMI labels was used. TCRdb re-called the 5' RACE reads; one entry per CDR3 protein, DNA not given. Here the sample table reports about 40,000 distinct CDR3 sequences. The material sequenced was memory CD8+ T cells from blood. These receptors originate from a human donor in good health. Some clones in this sample may be carry-over from other donors' samples.

Measured by frequency, this clonotype is medium-sized. The chain combines TRBV24-1 with TRBJ2-1. Germline V gives CDR1 KGHDR, CDR2 SFDVKD. The CDR3 contains 13 residues. CDR3 region: CATSVAEYNEQFF.

The rearrangement joins TRBV29-1 to TRBJ2-1; TCRdb reports TRBD2, a call that lacks DNA to check it against. CDR1 and CDR2 (germline): SQVTM, ANQGSEA. The CDR3 contains 18 residues. The CDR3 loop is CSVGRASGRVPSYNEQFF.

The chain joins TRBV19 to TRBJ2-3; without DNA, the TCRdb call of TRBD1 cannot be checked. Germline V gene data show CDR1 as LNHDA and CDR2 as SQIVND (reference sequence). This CDR3 has 12 amino acids. This CDR3 reads CASSRGGDTQYF.

J is TRBJ2-7 and V is TRBV6-5. The CDR3 loop spans 13 amino acids. CDR1 is MNHEY, CDR2 SVGAGI, per germline. The CDR3 spells CASSYSRSTEPNF.

The chain links TRBV19 to TRBJ2-3; TCRdb reports TRBD1, a call that lacks DNA to check it against. The CDR3 extends over 17 amino acids. Germline CDR1 LNHDA, CDR2 SQIVND (reference sequence). CDR3 sequence: CASSRIFTSGYTDTQYF.

This chain uses TRBV7-6 with TRBJ2-7. CDR3 length: 14 amino acids. Per germline, CDR1 SGHVS and CDR2 FNYEAQ. The CDR3 protein is CASSLWLDSYEQYF.

The chain joins TRBV5-1 to TRBJ2-1; TCRdb lists TRBD1, though no DNA is available to test this call. CDR3 size: 18 residues. CDR1 is SGHRS and CDR2 is YFSETQ in the germline V gene. This CDR3 is CASSLIRGTGSIYNEQFF. Combining the CDR3 with reference TRBV5-1 and TRBJ2-1 gives the whole variable domain KAGVTQTPRYLIKTRGQQVTLSCSPISGHRSVSWYQQTPGQGLQFLFEYFSETQRNKGNFPGRFSGRQFSNSRSEMNVSTLELGDSALYLCASSLIRGTGSIYNEQFFGPGTRLTVL.

This rearrangement joins TRBV12-3 or TRBV12-4 to TRBJ2-7. The CDR3 is 13 residues long. The chain's CDR3 is CASSLNGHNEQYF.

The chain has TRBV19 and TRBJ2-1; the D gene TCRdb calls, TRBD2, cannot be checked with no DNA. Germline V gives CDR1 LNHDA, CDR2 SQIVND (reference sequence). CDR3 length: 17 amino acids. The CDR3 region is CASSNLGSGESFNEQFF.

The chain uses TRBV6-5 and TRBJ2-1; there is no DNA to check the TCRdb D call of TRBD1. The CDR3 runs 16 residues. Germline values: CDR1 MNHEY, CDR2 SVGAGI. This CDR3 reads CASSNPDSYSYNEQFF.

V usage is TRBV27 and J usage is TRBJ2-7; as DNA is missing, the TRBD1 call by TCRdb cannot be tested. The length of the CDR3 is 15 residues. CDR1 is MNHEY and CDR2 is SMNVEV in the germline V gene (reference sequence). CDR3 protein: CASSLTGDFSYEQYF.

The J gene is TRBJ2-1, the V gene TRBV29-1; TCRdb names TRBD1, which stays unverified in the absence of DNA. This CDR3 is 14 amino acids long. The germline V gene has CDR1 SQVTM and CDR2 ANQGSEA. CDR3 sequence: CSVELRTGYNEQFF.

J is TRBJ2-1 and V is TRBV7-8; TCRdb proposes TRBD2, but this gene call is untestable without DNA. The CDR3 runs 12 residues. Germline values: CDR1 SGHVS, CDR2 FQNEAQ. The CDR3 region is CASSFSPNEQFF. The full variable domain, in which reference TRBV7-8 and TRBJ2-1 provide the parts outside the CDR3, is GAGVSQSPRYKVAKRGQDVALRCDPISGHVSLFWYQQALGQGPEFLTYFQNEAQLDKSGLPSDRFFAERPEGSVSTLKIQRTQQEDSAVYLCASSFSPNEQFFGPGTRLTVL.

V is TRBV7-3 and J is TRBJ2-1; TCRdb's assignment of TRBD2 cannot be checked, as there is no DNA. Germline loops: CDR1 SGHTA, CDR2 FQGTGA. The length of the CDR3 is 15 residues. The CDR3 is CASSVAGGPNNEQFF.

The CDR3 reads CASSSSLEQYF. The chain employs TRBV7-9 and TRBJ2-7. This CDR3 is 11 amino acids long. The germline gives CDR1 SEHNR, CDR2 FQNEAQ (reference sequence).

The chain uses TRBV29-1 and TRBJ2-1; TCRdb returns TRBD1, unconfirmable since there is no DNA. The length of the CDR3 is 14 residues. Germline CDR1 is SQVTM and CDR2 is ANQGSEA. This CDR3 is CSVEPGQSYNEQFF.

This rearrangement joins TRBV6-4 to TRBJ2-1. Germline CDR1 is MRHNA and CDR2 is SNTAGT. The CDR3 has 15 amino acids. CDR3 in amino acids: CASSDSGVFYNEQFF.

The genes are TRBV28 and TRBJ2-3; TCRdb gives TRBD1 as the D gene, but with no DNA this cannot be confirmed. Germline assignment: CDR1 MDHEN and CDR2 SYDVKM. This CDR3 has 14 amino acids. The CDR3 sequence: CASFLRGGADTQYF.

The chain is built from TRBV6-6 and TRBJ1-1. Germline lookup yields CDR1 MNHNY and CDR2 SVGAGI (reference sequence). The CDR3 contains 13 residues. CDR3: CASLGSSDTEAFF.

The J gene is TRBJ1-1, the V gene TRBV6-4; TCRdb lists TRBD1, though no DNA is available to test this call. The germline gives CDR1 MRHNA, CDR2 SNTAGT. CDR3 length: 11 amino acids. The CDR3 region is CASRQGGEAFF.

CDR3: CASSQLPAVEQFF. The chain recombines TRBV12-3 or TRBV12-4 with TRBJ2-1. The CDR3 is 13 residues long.

The gene calls are TRBV5-1 and TRBJ2-1; the D call from TCRdb, TRBD1, cannot be confirmed without DNA. Germline loops: CDR1 SGHRS, CDR2 YFSETQ. The CDR3 length is 14 residues. The CDR3 loop reads CASSNRGPYNEQFF. The full variable domain, rest sourced from reference TRBV5-1 and TRBJ2-1, is KAGVTQTPRYLIKTRGQQVTLSCSPISGHRSVSWYQQTPGQGLQFLFEYFSETQRNKGNFPGRFSGRQFSNSRSEMNVSTLELGDSALYLCASSNRGPYNEQFFGPGTRLTVL.

The chain carries TRBV29-1 and TRBJ2-7; the D gene TCRdb calls, TRBD1, cannot be checked with no DNA. The CDR3 covers 15 residues. CDR1 SQVTM and CDR2 ANQGSEA come from the germline V gene. The CDR3 here is CSVEDPGRGGYEQYF.

The rearrangement links TRBV6-4 to TRBJ2-2. This CDR3 is 16 amino acids long. Germline V gives CDR1 MRHNA, CDR2 SNTAGT. CDR3 sequence reads: CASSDSTLAGTGELFF.

V and J are TRBV11-2 and TRBJ2-4; TCRdb's D gene call, TRBD2, goes unchecked for lack of DNA. The CDR3 consists of 17 residues. Germline V CDR1 and CDR2: SGHAT, FQNNGV. The CDR3: CASSLGLAGGSQNIQYF.

V is TRBV12-5 and J is TRBJ1-5. The CDR3 runs 14 residues. Per the germline V gene, CDR1 is LGHNT and CDR2 is FRNRAP. CDR3 in amino acids: CASGFWAQGQPQHF.

The V and J genes are TRBV29-1 and TRBJ2-7; TCRdb indicates TRBD2, and absent DNA this call remains unverified. The germline V gene has CDR1 SQVTM and CDR2 ANQGSEA. The CDR3 runs 14 residues. The CDR3 is CSARAEYWDYEQYF.

The chain joins TRBV30 to TRBJ1-1; lacking DNA, the TRBD1 call made by TCRdb goes unchecked. The CDR3 is made up of 14 amino acids. The germline CDR1 and CDR2 sequences are GTSNPN and SVGIG (reference sequence). The CDR3 loop reads CAWTGGHLDTEAFF.

V usage is TRBV7-9 and J usage is TRBJ2-3; TCRdb calls TRBD1, which cannot be checked without DNA. The length of the CDR3 is 14 residues. The germline V gene encodes CDR1 SEHNR and CDR2 FQNEAQ (reference sequence). CDR3 loop: CASSPSGGTDTQYF.

The chain uses TRBV29-1 and TRBJ1-1; TCRdb's D call, TRBD1, is unchecked because there is no DNA. The length of the CDR3 is 12 residues. The V gene's germline CDR1 is SQVTM and CDR2 ANQGSEA. The CDR3 protein is CSVEDRGTEAFF.